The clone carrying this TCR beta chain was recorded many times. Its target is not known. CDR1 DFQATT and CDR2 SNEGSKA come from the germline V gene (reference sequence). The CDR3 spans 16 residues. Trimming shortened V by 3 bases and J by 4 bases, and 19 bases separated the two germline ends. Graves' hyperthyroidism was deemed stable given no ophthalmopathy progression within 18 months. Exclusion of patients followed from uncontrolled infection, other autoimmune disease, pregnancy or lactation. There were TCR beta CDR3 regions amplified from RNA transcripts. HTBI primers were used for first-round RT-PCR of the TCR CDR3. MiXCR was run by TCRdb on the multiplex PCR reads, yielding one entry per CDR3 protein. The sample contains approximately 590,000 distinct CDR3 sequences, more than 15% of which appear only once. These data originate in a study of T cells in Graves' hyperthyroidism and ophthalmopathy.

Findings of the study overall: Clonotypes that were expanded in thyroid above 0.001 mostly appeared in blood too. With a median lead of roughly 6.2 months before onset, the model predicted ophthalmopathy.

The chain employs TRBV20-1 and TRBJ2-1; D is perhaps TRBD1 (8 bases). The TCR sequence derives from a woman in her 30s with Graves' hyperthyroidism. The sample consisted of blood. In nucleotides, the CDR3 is TGCAGTGCTAGCCAATGGACAGGGAGGGGATACAATGAGCAGTTCTTC. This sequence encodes CSASQWTGRGYNEQFF.